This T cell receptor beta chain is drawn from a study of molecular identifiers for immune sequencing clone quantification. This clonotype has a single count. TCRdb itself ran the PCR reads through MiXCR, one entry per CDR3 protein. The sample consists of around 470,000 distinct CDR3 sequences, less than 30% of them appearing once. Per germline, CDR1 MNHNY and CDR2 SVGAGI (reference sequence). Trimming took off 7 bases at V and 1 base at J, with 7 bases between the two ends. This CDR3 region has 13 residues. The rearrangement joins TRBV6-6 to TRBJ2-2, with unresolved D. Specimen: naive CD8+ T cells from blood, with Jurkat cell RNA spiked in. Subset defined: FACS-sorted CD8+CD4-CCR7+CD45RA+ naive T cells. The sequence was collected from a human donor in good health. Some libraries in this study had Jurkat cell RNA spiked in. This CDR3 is CASTGGNTGELFF. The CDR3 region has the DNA TGTGCCAGCACTGGCGGGAACACCGGGGAGCTGTTTTTT.